In its sample, the clone carrying this T cell receptor beta chain was seen a few times. The antigen is not known. This entry belongs to a study of CD8 T cells in ankylosing spondylitis. Quantitative 5'-RACE with molecular barcodes produced the TCR beta libraries. Via MiXCR, TCRdb re-called the 5' RACE reads, giving one row per CDR3 protein. The table shows fewer than 400,000 distinct CDR3 sequences, with under 8.5% occurring only once. Study observations and caveats: There was a TCR beta motif, made of fewer than 10 highly homologous variants, that appeared characteristic of ankylosing spondylitis blood. Earlier authors reported some of these motif variants in reactive arthritis synovial fluid and blood.

V was trimmed by 5 bases and J by 7 bases, leaving 12 bases between them. CDR1 is ENHRY, CDR2 SYGVKD, per germline. The CDR3 is 14 residues long. The genes are TRBV10-3 and TRBJ1-6; tentative D call: TRBD1 (5 bases). The origin of this receptor is a male donor with ankylosing spondylitis. The sequenced sample was blood, either unsorted or a sorted T cell fraction (not recorded which). The CDR3: CAISTVEGNSPLHF. CDR3 nucleotides: TGTGCCATCAGTACAGTCGAGGGGAATTCACCCCTCCACTTT.